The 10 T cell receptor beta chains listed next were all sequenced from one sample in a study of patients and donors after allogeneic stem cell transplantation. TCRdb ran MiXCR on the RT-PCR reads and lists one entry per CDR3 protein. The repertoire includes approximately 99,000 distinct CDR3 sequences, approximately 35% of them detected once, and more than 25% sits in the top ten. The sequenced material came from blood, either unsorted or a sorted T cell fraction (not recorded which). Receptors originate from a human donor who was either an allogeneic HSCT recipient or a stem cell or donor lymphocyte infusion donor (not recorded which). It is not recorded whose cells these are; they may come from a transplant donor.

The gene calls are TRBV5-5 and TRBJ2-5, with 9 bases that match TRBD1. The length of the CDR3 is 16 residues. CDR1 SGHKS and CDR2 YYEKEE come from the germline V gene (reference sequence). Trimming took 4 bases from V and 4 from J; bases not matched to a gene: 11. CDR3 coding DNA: TGTGCCAGCAGCCCTCACAGGGGGCTCTCCGGAGAGACCCAGTACTTC. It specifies CASSPHRGLSGETQYF.

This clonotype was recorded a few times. This chain's CDR3 is CSARDGMGTGFYNSPLHF. In DNA, the CDR3 is TGCAGTGCTAGAGATGGGATGGGGACAGGGTTTTATAATTCACCCCTCCACTTT. The chain joins TRBV20-1 to TRBJ1-6; TRBD1 matches 9 bases. Per the germline V gene, CDR1 is DFQATT and CDR2 is SNEGSKA (reference sequence). The CDR3 loop spans 18 amino acids. V dropped 0 bases and J dropped 4; count of bases not matched to a gene: 10.

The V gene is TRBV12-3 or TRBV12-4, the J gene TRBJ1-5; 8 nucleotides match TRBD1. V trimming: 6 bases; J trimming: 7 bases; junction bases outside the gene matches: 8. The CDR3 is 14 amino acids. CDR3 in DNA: TGTGCCAGCAGCATACCAGGGGGCAGCCAGCCCCAGCATTTT. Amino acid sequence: CASSIPGGSQPQHF.

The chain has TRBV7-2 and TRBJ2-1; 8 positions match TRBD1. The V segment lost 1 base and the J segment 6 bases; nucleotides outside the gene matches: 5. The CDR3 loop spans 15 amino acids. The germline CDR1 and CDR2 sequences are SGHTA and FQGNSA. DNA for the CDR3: TGTGCCAGCAGCTTAGAGTGGACAGGGTCCAATGAGCAGTTCTTC. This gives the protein CASSLEWTGSNEQFF.

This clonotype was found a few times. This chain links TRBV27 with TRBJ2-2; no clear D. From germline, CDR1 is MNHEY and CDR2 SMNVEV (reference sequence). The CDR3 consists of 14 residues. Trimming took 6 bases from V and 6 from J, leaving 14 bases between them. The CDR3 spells CASSPTRVPGELFF. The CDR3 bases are TGTGCCAGCAGCCCCACAAGGGTACCCGGGGAGCTGTTTTTT.

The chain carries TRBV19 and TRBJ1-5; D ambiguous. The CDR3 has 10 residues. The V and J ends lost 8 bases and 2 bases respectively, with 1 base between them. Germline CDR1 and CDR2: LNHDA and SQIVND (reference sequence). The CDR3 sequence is CASGNQPQHF. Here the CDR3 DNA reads TGTGCCAGTGGCAATCAGCCCCAGCATTTT.

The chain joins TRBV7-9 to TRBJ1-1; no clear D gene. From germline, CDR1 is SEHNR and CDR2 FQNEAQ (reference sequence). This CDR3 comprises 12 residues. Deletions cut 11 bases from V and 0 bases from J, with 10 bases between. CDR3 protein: CASAALNTEAFF. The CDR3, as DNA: TGTGCCTCGGCTGCATTGAACACTGAAGCTTTCTTT. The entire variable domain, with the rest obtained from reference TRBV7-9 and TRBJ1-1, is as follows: DTGVSQNPRHKITKRGQNVTFRCDPISEHNRLYWYRQTLGQGPEFLTYFQNEAQLEKSRLLSDRFSAERPKGSFSTLEIQRTEQGDSAMYLCASAALNTEAFFGQGTRLTVV.

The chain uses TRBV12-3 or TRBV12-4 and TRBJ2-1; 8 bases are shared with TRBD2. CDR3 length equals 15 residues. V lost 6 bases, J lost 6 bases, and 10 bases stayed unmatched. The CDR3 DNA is TGTGCCAGCAGCGCGCGAGCGGGAGTAGGCAATGAGCAGTTCTTC. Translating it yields CASSARAGVGNEQFF.

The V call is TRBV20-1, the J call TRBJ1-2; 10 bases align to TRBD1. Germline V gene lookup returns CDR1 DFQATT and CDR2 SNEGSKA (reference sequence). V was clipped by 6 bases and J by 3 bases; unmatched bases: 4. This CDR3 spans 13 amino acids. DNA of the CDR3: TGCAGTGCGTCGGACAGGGGGGACTATGGCTACACCTTC. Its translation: CSASDRGDYGYTF.

In nucleotides, the CDR3 is TGTGCCAGCAGCTTAGCATTGAGGGATGAGCAGTTCTTC. Translating it yields CASSLALRDEQFF. This chain links TRBV11-3 with TRBJ2-1; D is perhaps TRBD2 (5 bases). V dropped 1 base and J dropped 8 bases, with 9 bases sitting between them. This CDR3 comprises 13 residues. Germline values: CDR1 SGHNT, CDR2 YENEEA.